In its sample, the clone carrying this T cell receptor (beta chain) was seen many times. The target antigen is unknown. This specimen belongs to a study of T cells in Graves' hyperthyroidism and ophthalmopathy. Broader study findings: The model forecast ophthalmopathy, anticipating it by a median 6.5 months before onset.

Uncontrolled infections, other autoimmune diseases, pregnancy or lactation led to exclusion of patients. Clinical symptoms, serum thyroxine, TRAb, thyroid ultrasound and orbital computed tomography established diagnosis. Using 10 ml of fresh peripheral blood, PBMCs were prepared. The germline V gene encodes CDR1 DFQATT and CDR2 SNEGSKA (reference sequence). Trimming stripped 6 bases from V and 8 bases from J, with 22 bases between. This CDR3 is 14 amino acids long. TCR beta CDR3 regions were amplified from RNA. Using the HTBI primer set, a first-round RT-PCR was run on the TCR CDR3. Using its own MiXCR run on the multiplex PCR reads, TCRdb lists one record per CDR3 protein. The sample has under 400,000 distinct CDR3 sequences, less than 15% seen once.

The sequencing sample was made of blood. This clonotype was obtained from a woman under 30 with Graves' hyperthyroidism. The J gene is TRBJ1-1, the V gene TRBV20-1; possibly TRBD1 for D (6 bases). The CDR3 nucleotides read TGCAGTGCCCTTTGGGGGGGCTTCGAGGGGGAAGCTTTCTTT. Translating it yields CSALWGGFEGEAFF.